This TCR beta chain was found in a study of response to subunit inactivated influenza vaccine. Trimming stripped 7 bases from V and 5 bases from J, with 6 bases between. Germline V gene lookup returns CDR1 ENHRY and CDR2 SYGVKD. The CDR3 contains 12 residues. Findings of the study overall: Each seasonal influenza vaccination recruits few new T cells, the authors suggested.

TCRdb re-derived calls from the RT-PCR reads in MiXCR, one entry per CDR3 protein. The sample holds 450,000 to 700,000 distinct CDR3 sequences; roughly 15% are singletons and the top ten take around 10%. Comment on this clonotype: The antigen remains unidentified.

Sample: PBMCs from blood, taken 11 to 12 days after vaccination. The V and J genes are TRBV10-3 and TRBJ1-6; no clear D. This TCR derives from a man aged 45-60 years who received an inactivated influenza vaccine. The CDR3: CAINGDNSPLHF. CDR3 sequence (DNA): TGTGCCATCAATGGAGATAATTCACCCCTCCACTTT.